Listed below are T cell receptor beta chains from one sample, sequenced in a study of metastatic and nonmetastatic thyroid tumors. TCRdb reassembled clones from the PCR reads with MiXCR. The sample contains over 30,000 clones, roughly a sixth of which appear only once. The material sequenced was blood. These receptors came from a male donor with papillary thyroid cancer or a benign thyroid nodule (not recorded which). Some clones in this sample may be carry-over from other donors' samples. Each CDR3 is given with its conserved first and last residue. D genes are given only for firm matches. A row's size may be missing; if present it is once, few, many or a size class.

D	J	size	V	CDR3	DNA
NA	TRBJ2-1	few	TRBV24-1	CATSLTDYNEQFF	TGTGCCACCAGTTTGACGGACTACAATGAGCAGTTCTTC
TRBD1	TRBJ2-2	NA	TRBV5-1	CASRDRDSNTGELFF	TGCGCCAGCAGGGACAGGGATTCGAACACCGGGGAGCTGTTTTTT
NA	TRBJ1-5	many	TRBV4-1	CASSQDQERINQPQHF	TGCGCCAGCAGCCAAGATCAAGAACGGATCAATCAGCCCCAGCATTTT
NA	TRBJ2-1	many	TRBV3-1	CASSQGGSYNEQFF	TGTGCCAGCAGCCAAGGGGGCTCTTACAATGAGCAGTTCTTC
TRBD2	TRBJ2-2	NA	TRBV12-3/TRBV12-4	CASSFPSGWPNTGELFF	TGTGCCAGCAGTTTTCCTAGCGGGTGGCCTAACACCGGGGAGCTGTTTTTT
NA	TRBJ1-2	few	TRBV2	CASSEARQGLCYTF	TGTGCCAGCAGTGAAGCGCGCCAGGGGTTATGCTACACCTTC
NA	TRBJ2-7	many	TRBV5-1	CASSLSVLRLYEQYF	TGCGCCAGCAGCTTGTCAGTCTTGAGGTTATACGAGCAGTACTTC
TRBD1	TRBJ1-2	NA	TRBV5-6	CASSEGQAPRYTF	TGTGCCAGCAGCGAGGGACAGGCTCCACGCTACACCTTC
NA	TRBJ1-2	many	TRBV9	CASSGDGRSYGYTF	TGTGCCAGCAGCGGGGACGGCCGTTCCTATGGCTACACCTTC
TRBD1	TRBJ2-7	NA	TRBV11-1	CASSRGQGRSKYEQYF	TGTGCCAGCAGCCGGGGACAGGGGCGATCAAAGTACGAGCAGTACTTC
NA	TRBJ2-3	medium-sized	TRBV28	CASSWAGLGLDTQYF	TGTGCCAGCAGCTGGGCGGGACTCGGGCTAGATACGCAGTATTTT
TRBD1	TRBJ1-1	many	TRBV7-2	CASSSLQGRTEAFF	TGTGCCAGCAGCTCACTACAGGGGCGGACTGAAGCTTTCTTT
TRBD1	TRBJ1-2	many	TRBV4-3	CASSQVWDRDFLAANYGYTF	TGCGCCAGCAGCCAAGTGTGGGACAGGGATTTTTTGGCGGCTAACTATGGCTACACCTTC
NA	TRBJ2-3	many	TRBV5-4	CASTRGGDTQYF	TGTGCCAGCACCCGGGGTGGGGATACGCAGTATTTT
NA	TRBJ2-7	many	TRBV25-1	CASSASGTLVDEQYF	TGTGCCAGCAGTGCATCCGGGACCCTCGTGGACGAGCAGTACTTC
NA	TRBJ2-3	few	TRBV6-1	CASSKRALTDTQYF	TGTGCCAGCAGTAAGCGAGCCCTCACAGATACGCAGTATTTT
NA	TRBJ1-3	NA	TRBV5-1	CASSISSQGSGNTIYF	TGCGCCAGCAGCATAAGTTCTCAGGGCTCTGGAAACACCATATATTTT
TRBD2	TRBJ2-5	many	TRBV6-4	CASSAAQILAGVGETQYF	TGTGCCAGCAGTGCTGCTCAGATACTAGCGGGGGTAGGAGAGACCCAGTACTTC
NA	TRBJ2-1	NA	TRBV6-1	CASLRSSYNEQFF	TGTGCCAGCCTACGGAGCTCCTACAATGAGCAGTTCTTC
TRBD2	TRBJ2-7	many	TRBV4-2	CASSQDLAGGLVSSYEQYF	TGTGCCAGCAGCCAAGATCTAGCGGGAGGCCTGGTAAGCTCCTACGAGCAGTACTTC
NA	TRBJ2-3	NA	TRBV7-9	CASSPGGGTDTQYF	TGTGCCAGCAGCCCTGGGGGAGGCACAGATACGCAGTATTTT
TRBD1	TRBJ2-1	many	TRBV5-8	CASSPTGAPYNEQFF	TGTGCCAGCAGCCCGACAGGGGCTCCCTACAATGAGCAGTTCTTC
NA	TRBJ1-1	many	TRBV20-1	CSATDSRTEAFF	TGCAGTGCCACTGACAGTAGGACTGAAGCTTTCTTT
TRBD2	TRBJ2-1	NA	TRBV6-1	CASSQGLAGGREQFF	TGTGCCAGCAGTCAGGGACTAGCGGGAGGGCGAGAGCAGTTCTTC
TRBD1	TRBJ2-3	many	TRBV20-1	CSARETGVFIADTQYF	TGCAGTGCTAGAGAGACAGGGGTTTTCATCGCAGATACGCAGTATTTT
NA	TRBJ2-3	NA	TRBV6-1	CASSALRQDCTDTQYF	TGTGCCAGTAGTGCCCTTCGACAGGATTGCACAGATACGCAGTATTTT
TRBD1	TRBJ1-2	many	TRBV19	CASSIDLDRATYGYTF	TGTGCCAGTAGTATAGACCTGGACAGGGCCACCTATGGCTACACCTTC
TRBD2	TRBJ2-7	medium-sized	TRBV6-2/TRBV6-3	CASSYRGSVYEQYF	TGTGCCAGCAGTTACCGCGGGAGCGTATACGAGCAGTACTTC
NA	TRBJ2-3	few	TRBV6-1	CASSELRANTDTQYF	TGTGCCAGCAGTGAGCTTAGGGCCAACACAGATACGCAGTATTTT
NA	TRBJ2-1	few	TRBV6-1	CASSEGGEADEQFF	TGTGCCAGCAGTGAAGGCGGGGAGGCAGATGAGCAGTTCTTC
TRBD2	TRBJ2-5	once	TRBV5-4	CASSLRREGRETQYF	TGTGCCAGCAGCTTGAGACGGGAGGGCCGGGAGACCCAGTACTTC
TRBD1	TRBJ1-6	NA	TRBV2	CASLISDRGSTRYNSPLHF	TGTGCCAGCTTAATATCGGACAGGGGAAGTACCAGATATAATTCACCCCTCCACTTT
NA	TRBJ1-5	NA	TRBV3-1	CASSPREGSNQPQHF	TGTGCCAGCAGCCCTCGCGAGGGGAGCAATCAGCCCCAGCATTTT
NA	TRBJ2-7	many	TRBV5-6	CASSSGLTYEQYF	TGTGCCAGCAGCTCCGGACTTACCTACGAGCAGTACTTC
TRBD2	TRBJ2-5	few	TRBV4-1	CASSQDRGLAGEETQYF	TGCGCCAGCAGCCAAGATCGTGGGCTAGCGGGGGAAGAGACCCAGTACTTC
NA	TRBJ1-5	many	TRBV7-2	CASSLAGGPTQPQHF	TGTGCCAGCAGCTTAGCGGGGGGTCCGACTCAGCCCCAGCATTTT
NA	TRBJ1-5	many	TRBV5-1	CASSLAAGDQPQHF	TGCGCCAGCAGCTTGGCGGCAGGGGATCAGCCCCAGCATTTT
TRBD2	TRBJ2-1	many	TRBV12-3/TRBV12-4	CASSPTSGLYNEQFF	TGTGCCAGCAGCCCGACTAGCGGGCTCTACAATGAGCAGTTCTTC
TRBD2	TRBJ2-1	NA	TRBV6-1	CASSLAGGPNEQFF	TGTGCCAGCAGTCTAGCGGGAGGGCCTAATGAGCAGTTCTTC
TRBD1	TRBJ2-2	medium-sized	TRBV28	CASSLLDRVTGELFF	TGTGCCAGCAGTTTACTCGACAGGGTCACCGGGGAGCTGTTTTTT
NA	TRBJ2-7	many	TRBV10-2	CASRGSDRAFYEQYF	TGCGCCAGCAGGGGGTCCGACAGAGCATTCTACGAGCAGTACTTC
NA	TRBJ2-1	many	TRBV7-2	CASSFRGHYPYNEQFF	TGTGCCAGCAGCTTTCGGGGACATTATCCCTACAATGAGCAGTTCTTC
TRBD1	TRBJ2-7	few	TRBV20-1	CSASGPAGTGGEQYF	TGCAGTGCTAGCGGGCCGGCTGGGACAGGGGGCGAGCAGTACTTC
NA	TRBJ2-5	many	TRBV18	CASSPQRESETQYF	TGTGCCAGCTCACCACAAAGAGAGTCAGAGACCCAGTACTTC
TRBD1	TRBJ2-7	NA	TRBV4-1	CASSLSGTGSVEQYF	TGCGCCAGCAGCCTGTCCGGGACAGGGAGTGTCGAGCAGTACTTC
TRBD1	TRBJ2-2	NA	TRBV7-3	CASRFTGALELFF	TGTGCCAGCCGCTTCACAGGGGCCTTGGAGCTGTTTTTT
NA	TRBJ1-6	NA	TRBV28	CASSPGLGQGGSPLHF	TGTGCCAGCAGCCCAGGCCTTGGGCAGGGAGGTTCACCCCTCCACTTT
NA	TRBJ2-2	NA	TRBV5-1	CASSPLGASAGGELFF	TGCGCCAGCAGCCCCTTGGGCGCTAGCGCCGGAGGGGAGCTGTTTTTT
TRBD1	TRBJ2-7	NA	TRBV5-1	CASILQRDRGGEQYF	TGCGCCAGCATCTTGCAACGGGACAGAGGAGGCGAGCAGTACTTC